This entry describes one T cell receptor beta chain. TCRdb reanalysed the 5' RACE reads using MiXCR and keeps one entry per CDR3 protein. There are hundreds of thousands of distinct CDR3 sequences in the sample; 9% to 15% occur only once, and more than 13% lies in the top ten. The sample originates from a study of T cells after yellow fever vaccination. Germline V gives CDR1 LGHDT, CDR2 YNNKEL (reference sequence). V shed 5 bases and J 4 bases; nucleotides not matched to a gene: 9. CDR3 size: 15 residues. This chain connects TRBV3-1 to TRBJ1-2, with 8 bases matching TRBD1. This sequence was found in a man aged 25 to 40 who received the YFV17D yellow fever vaccine. This specimen consisted of PBMCs, obtained on the day of the yellow fever booster vaccination. Written as DNA, the CDR3 is TGTGCCAGCAGCAAGACAGCAGGGGGCATCTATGGCTACACCTTC. Its translation is CASSKTAGGIYGYTF. The entire variable domain, with the rest obtained from reference TRBV3-1 and TRBJ1-2, is as follows: DTAVSQTPKYLVTQMGNDKSIKCEQNLGHDTMYWYKQDSKKFLKIMFSYNNKELIINETVPNRFSPKSPDKAHLNLHINSLELGDSAVYFCASSKTAGGIYGYTFGSGTRLTVV.